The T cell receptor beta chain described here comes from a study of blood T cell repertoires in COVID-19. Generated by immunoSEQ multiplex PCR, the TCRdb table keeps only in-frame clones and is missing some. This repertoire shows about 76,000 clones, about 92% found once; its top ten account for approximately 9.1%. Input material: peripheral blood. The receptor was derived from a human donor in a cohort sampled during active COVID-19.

The CDR3 reads CATSARDRGAGNQPQHF. The CDR3 nucleotides are TGTGCCACCAGTGCACGGGACAGGGGTGCGGGCAATCAGCCCCAGCATTTT. The V call is TRBV24-1, the J call TRBJ1-5, with 10 bases fitting TRBD1. The germline gives CDR1 KGHDR, CDR2 SFDVKD. The CDR3 sequence is 17 residues long. V was pared by 5 bases and J by 2 bases, with 8 bases of the junction left unmatched.